This T cell receptor beta chain was recovered during a study of blood T cell repertoires in COVID-19. Study at large: The United States, Italy and Spain supplied acute and convalescent COVID-19 samples. Sources were T cells, B-cell-depleted T cells, or PBMCs; the material itself was cDNA or gDNA.

The CDR3 runs to 17 residues. The germline V gene encodes CDR1 SNHLY and CDR2 FYNNEI. V lost 10 bases to trimming and J lost 2 bases; unmatched junction nucleotides: 13. Clones were sequenced by immunoSEQ multiplex PCR, and TCRdb holds only the in-frame ones, with some missing. The sample lists 150,000 to 250,000 clones, 82% occurring once. Cohort placement rested on clinical history that participants reported themselves. The chain recombines TRBV2 with TRBJ2-7; 14 bases match TRBD2. This receptor was identified in a middle-aged man who had recovered from COVID-19. The specimen was PBMCs or T cells enriched from blood (not recorded which). CDR3 bases: TGTGCCAAATCACCGGGACTAGCGGGAGTCGATCCCTACGAGCAGTACGTC. The encoded protein is CAKSPGLAGVDPYEQYV.